A selection of T cell receptor beta chains follows, all from one sample in a study of T cells in Graves' hyperthyroidism and ophthalmopathy. TCRdb called the multiplex PCR reads again in MiXCR, with one record for every CDR3 protein. Here the sample spans under 550,000 distinct CDR3 sequences, 15% to 20% being singletons. The sample consisted of blood. Receptors originate from a man aged 40-50 years with Graves' ophthalmopathy. Each CDR3 is given with its conserved first and last residue. A D gene is named only where the DNA matches it firmly. Size is omitted from some rows. Given values are once, few, many or a class for expanded clones.

D gene: .; clone size: few; J gene: TRBJ2-7; V gene: TRBV20-1; CDR3 DNA: TGCAGTGCGGATCAGGGATCCTCCTACGAGCAGTACTTC; CDR3 protein: CSADQGSSYEQYF
D gene: .; clone size: many; J gene: TRBJ2-7; V gene: TRBV27; CDR3 DNA: TGTGCCAGCAGTCCCCGCCGGGGCCCCTACGAGCAGTACTTC; CDR3 protein: CASSPRRGPYEQYF
D gene: .; clone size: once; J gene: TRBJ1-1; V gene: TRBV10-3; CDR3 DNA: TGTGCCATCAGTTATACGGCAGAATCCCTGCTGAACACTGAAGCTTTCTTT; CDR3 protein: CAISYTAESLLNTEAFF
D gene: .; clone size: few; J gene: TRBJ1-5; V gene: TRBV2; CDR3 DNA: TGTGCCAGCAGTGAGGGGGGGGAACAGCCCCAGCATTTT; CDR3 protein: CASSEGGEQPQHF
D gene: .; clone size: many; J gene: TRBJ1-1; V gene: TRBV27; CDR3 DNA: TGTGCCAGCAGTTTATCGAATAATGGAGCCAACACTGAAGCTTTCTTT; CDR3 protein: CASSLSNNGANTEAFF
D gene: .; clone size: .; J gene: TRBJ2-1; V gene: TRBV7-3; CDR3 DNA: TGTGCCAGCAGCCCCCAGGGGGGATCCTACAATGAGCAGTTCTTC; CDR3 protein: CASSPQGGSYNEQFF
D gene: TRBD1; clone size: .; J gene: TRBJ2-7; V gene: TRBV4-1; CDR3 DNA: TGCGCCAGCAGCCACCAGGGGGTACCCTACGAGCAGTACTTC; CDR3 protein: CASSHQGVPYEQYF
D gene: TRBD1; clone size: .; J gene: TRBJ2-6; V gene: TRBV6-2/TRBV6-3; CDR3 DNA: TGTGCCAGCAGTTACTCGGGACAGGGCCGCTCTGGGGCCAACGTCCTGACTTTC; CDR3 protein: CASSYSGQGRSGANVLTF
D gene: TRBD1; clone size: .; J gene: TRBJ2-7; V gene: TRBV6-1; CDR3 DNA: TGTGCCAGCGCCGGGACAGTTCGGGAGCAGTACTTC; CDR3 protein: CASAGTVREQYF
D gene: .; clone size: .; J gene: TRBJ2-5; V gene: TRBV6-5; CDR3 DNA: TGTGCCAGCAGTTCTCGAGGCCTGGGGGTGGAGACCCAGTACTTC; CDR3 protein: CASSSRGLGVETQYF
D gene: .; clone size: many; J gene: TRBJ2-3; V gene: TRBV7-2; CDR3 DNA: TGTGCCAGCAGCCTGCGTTCAGATACGCAGTATTTT; CDR3 protein: CASSLRSDTQYF
D gene: .; clone size: few; J gene: TRBJ1-6; V gene: TRBV10-3; CDR3 DNA: TGTGCCATCAGTGAGTCGGCCCCGACACTATCACCCCTCCACTTT; CDR3 protein: CAISESAPTLSPLHF
D gene: .; clone size: many; J gene: TRBJ1-3; V gene: TRBV6-5; CDR3 DNA: TGTGCCAGCAGAAATCGGGCCTGGGATCGGAACACCATATATTTT; CDR3 protein: CASRNRAWDRNTIYF
D gene: .; clone size: many; J gene: TRBJ1-1; V gene: TRBV11-3; CDR3 DNA: TGTGCCAGCAGCTTAGTGCTCGGGGGATTGTTCACTGAAGCTTTCTTT; CDR3 protein: CASSLVLGGLFTEAFF
D gene: TRBD1; clone size: .; J gene: TRBJ1-2; V gene: TRBV27; CDR3 DNA: TGTGCCAGCTCTTTACAACCAGGGGGGAACTATGGCTACACCTTC; CDR3 protein: CASSLQPGGNYGYTF
D gene: .; clone size: .; J gene: TRBJ2-1; V gene: TRBV15; CDR3 DNA: TGTGCCACCAGCATAAGAGTCTACAATGAGCAGTTCTTC; CDR3 protein: CATSIRVYNEQFF
D gene: .; clone size: many; J gene: TRBJ2-7; V gene: TRBV6-1; CDR3 DNA: TGTGCCAGCAGCCCCGCCTACGAGCAGTACTTC; CDR3 protein: CASSPAYEQYF
D gene: .; clone size: many; J gene: TRBJ1-1; V gene: TRBV28; CDR3 DNA: TGTGCCAGCAGTTTTACCAATGAAGCTTTCTTT; CDR3 protein: CASSFTNEAFF
D gene: TRBD1; clone size: many; J gene: TRBJ1-5; V gene: TRBV2; CDR3 DNA: TGTGCCAGCAGTGGGCAGGGGGCAAGCAATCAGCCCCAGCATTTT; CDR3 protein: CASSGQGASNQPQHF
D gene: TRBD1; clone size: few; J gene: TRBJ1-6; V gene: TRBV12-3/TRBV12-4; CDR3 DNA: TGTGCCAGCAGAACTCAGACAGGGAGACCCTCGAGCTCCTATAATTCACCCCTCCACTTT; CDR3 protein: CASRTQTGRPSSSYNSPLHF
D gene: .; clone size: many; J gene: TRBJ2-5; V gene: TRBV5-1; CDR3 DNA: TGCGCCAGCAGCGCAAACCTCGGGACAAAGTACTTC; CDR3 protein: CASSANLGTKYF
D gene: TRBD2; clone size: .; J gene: TRBJ2-3; V gene: TRBV20-1; CDR3 DNA: TGCAGTGCGCACGGGGGGAACACAGATACGCAGTATTTT; CDR3 protein: CSAHGGNTDTQYF
D gene: .; clone size: many; J gene: TRBJ2-1; V gene: TRBV28; CDR3 DNA: TGTGCCAGCAGTCCAGCTGGCCGCGCCAATGAGCAGTTCTTC; CDR3 protein: CASSPAGRANEQFF
D gene: .; clone size: few; J gene: TRBJ1-1; V gene: TRBV29-1; CDR3 DNA: TGCAGCGTTGAACCGGGGGGGGTGGGGACTGAAGCTTTCTTT; CDR3 protein: CSVEPGGVGTEAFF
D gene: .; clone size: many; J gene: TRBJ1-4; V gene: TRBV12-3/TRBV12-4; CDR3 DNA: TGTGCCAGCAGCCATAGACCTCCAGAGGAAAAACTGTTTTTT; CDR3 protein: CASSHRPPEEKLFF
D gene: TRBD1; clone size: .; J gene: TRBJ2-1; V gene: TRBV6-9; CDR3 DNA: TGTGCCAGCAGTTACCACCCGGGACAGGCTGGGGAGCAGTTCTTC; CDR3 protein: CASSYHPGQAGEQFF
D gene: TRBD1; clone size: .; J gene: TRBJ2-5; V gene: TRBV29-1; CDR3 DNA: TGCAGCGTTCATACAGGGGATGGGGAGACCCAGTACTTC; CDR3 protein: CSVHTGDGETQYF
D gene: TRBD2; clone size: .; J gene: TRBJ2-1; V gene: TRBV19; CDR3 DNA: TGTGCCAGTAGCCTAGCCTTAGGACTAGCGGGAAAGAATGAGCAGTTCTTC; CDR3 protein: CASSLALGLAGKNEQFF
D gene: .; clone size: many; J gene: TRBJ2-7; V gene: TRBV12-3/TRBV12-4; CDR3 DNA: TGTGCCAGCAGTTTAGACCGGAACTACGAGCAGTACTTC; CDR3 protein: CASSLDRNYEQYF
D gene: .; clone size: .; J gene: TRBJ2-7; V gene: TRBV6-2/TRBV6-3; CDR3 DNA: TGTGCCAGCATAAGGGAGGCCACCAACCTCGCTAGCTTCTACGAGCAGTACTTC; CDR3 protein: CASIREATNLASFYEQYF
D gene: TRBD1; clone size: few; J gene: TRBJ1-2; V gene: TRBV2; CDR3 DNA: TGTGCCAGCGGTGGACAGGAGGGCTACACCTTC; CDR3 protein: CASGGQEGYTF
D gene: .; clone size: .; J gene: TRBJ1-2; V gene: TRBV15; CDR3 DNA: TGTGCCACCAGCAGACTTACGACAGCTAACTATGGCTACACCTTC; CDR3 protein: CATSRLTTANYGYTF
D gene: TRBD1; clone size: .; J gene: TRBJ1-5; V gene: TRBV7-2; CDR3 DNA: TGTGCCAGCAGCTCCCCGCCCCGGACAGGTCTAAATCAGCCCCAGCATTTT; CDR3 protein: CASSSPPRTGLNQPQHF
D gene: .; clone size: many; J gene: TRBJ2-1; V gene: TRBV12-3/TRBV12-4; CDR3 DNA: TGTGCCAGCAGTTTCGGCTATGAGCAGTTCTTC; CDR3 protein: CASSFGYEQFF
D gene: TRBD2; clone size: .; J gene: TRBJ2-3; V gene: TRBV25-1; CDR3 DNA: TGTGCCAGCAGTGAATCCCTAGCGGGATTAACAGATACGCAGTATTTT; CDR3 protein: CASSESLAGLTDTQYF
D gene: .; clone size: many; J gene: TRBJ2-2; V gene: TRBV11-2; CDR3 DNA: TGTGCCAGCAGCTTAGGACACCCCACCGGGGAGCTGTTTTTT; CDR3 protein: CASSLGHPTGELFF
D gene: .; clone size: few; J gene: TRBJ2-2; V gene: TRBV12-3/TRBV12-4; CDR3 DNA: TGTGCCAGCAGTTTACAGGGGGGGGGCCCCACCGGGGAGCTGTTTTTT; CDR3 protein: CASSLQGGGPTGELFF
D gene: .; clone size: .; J gene: TRBJ1-5; V gene: TRBV5-1; CDR3 DNA: TGTGCCAGCAGCTTGTCTCGCACTCAGCCCCAGCATTTT; CDR3 protein: CASSLSRTQPQHF
D gene: .; clone size: many; J gene: TRBJ2-5; V gene: TRBV6-1; CDR3 DNA: TGTGCCAGCAGTGAATACGATGGCTTAGCAGGGGCCCAGTACTTC; CDR3 protein: CASSEYDGLAGAQYF
D gene: TRBD2; clone size: few; J gene: TRBJ2-5; V gene: TRBV20-1; CDR3 DNA: TGCAGTGCTCCAAGGGGGAGCGGGGGGCGGAAGACCCAGTACTTC; CDR3 protein: CSAPRGSGGRKTQYF
D gene: .; clone size: few; J gene: TRBJ1-5; V gene: TRBV12-3/TRBV12-4; CDR3 DNA: TGTGCCAGCAGTAGGACACTAAATCAGCCCCAGCATTTT; CDR3 protein: CASSRTLNQPQHF
D gene: .; clone size: .; J gene: TRBJ2-1; V gene: TRBV20-1; CDR3 DNA: TGCAGTGCTAGAGACCCCCAGAGCACCCACAATGAGCAGTTCTTC; CDR3 protein: CSARDPQSTHNEQFF
D gene: TRBD2; clone size: many; J gene: TRBJ2-7; V gene: TRBV20-1; CDR3 DNA: TGCAGTGCTAGTGGGACTATCCGACTCTACGAGCAGTACTTC; CDR3 protein: CSASGTIRLYEQYF
D gene: .; clone size: .; J gene: TRBJ1-5; V gene: TRBV20-1; CDR3 DNA: TGCAGCGCCGGGCAAAGCAATCAGCCCCAGCATTTT; CDR3 protein: CSAGQSNQPQHF
D gene: .; clone size: few; J gene: TRBJ2-7; V gene: TRBV12-3/TRBV12-4; CDR3 DNA: TGTGCCAGCAGTTTAAAAGGGGGGCCCTACGAGCAGTACTTC; CDR3 protein: CASSLKGGPYEQYF
D gene: .; clone size: few; J gene: TRBJ2-3; V gene: TRBV12-3/TRBV12-4; CDR3 DNA: TGTGCCAGCAGCCCCGGCCTTTTAGGGTTGGGGCGGGATACGCAGTATTTT; CDR3 protein: CASSPGLLGLGRDTQYF
D gene: .; clone size: few; J gene: TRBJ1-5; V gene: TRBV5-6; CDR3 DNA: TGTGCCAGCAGCTTCCGGGCATCGAGCAATCAGCCCCAGCATTTT; CDR3 protein: CASSFRASSNQPQHF
D gene: TRBD1; clone size: few; J gene: TRBJ2-7; V gene: TRBV20-1; CDR3 DNA: TGCAGTGCCAACCTCGGGACAGGAGACGACGAGCAGTACTTC; CDR3 protein: CSANLGTGDDEQYF